These 26 T cell receptor beta chains were sequenced from one sample in a study of CD8 T cells in cerebrospinal fluid in Alzheimer's disease. TCRdb reprocessed the 10x single-cell sequencing reads; each CDR3 protein has one entry and no DNA is given. Found here are roughly 1,500 distinct CDR3 sequences; the top ten clones hold 10%. The sequenced material came from cerebrospinal fluid. These receptor sequences come from a human donor in good health.

Its frequency marks this clonotype as medium-sized. This CDR3 reads CASSLGGGTDTQYF. This chain joins TRBV5-1 and TRBJ2-3. The CDR3 runs to 14 residues. CDR1 SGHRS and CDR2 YFSETQ come from the germline V gene.

This clonotype counts as medium-sized by frequency. The genes are TRBV6-1 and TRBJ2-7; absent DNA, TCRdb's TRBD1 call cannot be checked. Germline lookup yields CDR1 MNHNS and CDR2 SASEGT. The CDR3 is made up of 15 amino acids. The CDR3 here is CASSEARVSGYEQYF.

This clonotype is labeled medium-sized based on frequency. V usage is TRBV9 and J usage is TRBJ1-6. The CDR3 totals 15 residues. Germline V lookup: CDR1 SGDLS, CDR2 YYNGEE. CDR3: CASSSQVGGFSPLHF.

This clonotype counts as medium-sized by frequency. This chain connects TRBV7-3 to TRBJ2-1; TCRdb names TRBD2, which stays unverified in the absence of DNA. This CDR3 has 14 amino acids. Germline loops: CDR1 SGHTA, CDR2 FQGTGA. This chain's CDR3 is CASSSRGGHNEQFF.

This clonotype is called medium-sized (0.01 to 0.1%) based on its frequency. The V call is TRBV14, the J call TRBJ1-6; the D call of TRBD1 rests on TCRdb alone, since no DNA is present to check it. From germline, CDR1 is SGHDN and CDR2 FVKESK. The CDR3 is 18 amino acids. CDR3 amino acids: CASSQEAGQGAYNSPLHF.

By frequency, this clonotype is medium-sized. CDR3 in amino acids: CASTPGNEQFF. V is TRBV6-1 and J is TRBJ2-1. The CDR3 is made up of 11 amino acids. CDR1 is MNHNS, CDR2 SASEGT, per germline.

This clonotype is called medium-sized (0.01 to 0.1%) based on its frequency. The chain couples TRBV9 to TRBJ2-5; TCRdb indicates TRBD1, and absent DNA this call remains unverified. Germline V CDR1 and CDR2: SGDLS, YYNGEE. The CDR3 spans 19 residues. The CDR3 sequence: CASSVGSDIWTGGGETQYF.

This clonotype registers medium-sized by frequency. The J gene is TRBJ2-1, the V gene TRBV12-3 or TRBV12-4. The CDR3 runs 13 residues. CDR3: CASSAEMYNEQFF.

This clonotype is identified as medium-sized from frequency. This CDR3 reads CASSPKGQGVGEQFF. V and J are TRBV18 and TRBJ2-1; TCRdb proposes TRBD1, but this gene call is untestable without DNA. CDR1 and CDR2 from the germline V gene are KGHSH and LQKENI. The CDR3 covers 15 residues.

The chain's CDR3 is CASSQSTSTSATNEKLFF. The chain employs TRBV23-1 and TRBJ1-4. TRBV23-1 is assigned to the ORF class and has an uncertain function. The CDR3 totals 18 residues.

This clonotype registers medium-sized by frequency. The V call is TRBV15, the J call TRBJ2-1. Germline V lookup: CDR1 LNHNV, CDR2 YYDKDF (reference sequence). The CDR3 loop spans 14 amino acids. This CDR3 reads CATSRDLSYNEQFF. Based on the CDR3 plus reference TRBV15 and TRBJ2-1, the full variable domain is DAMVIQNPRYQVTQFGKPVTLSCSQTLNHNVMYWYQQKSSQAPKLLFHYYDKDFNNEADTPDNFQSRRPNTSFCFLDIRSPGLGDTAMYLCATSRDLSYNEQFFGPGTRLTVL.

This clonotype registers medium-sized by frequency. The CDR3 sequence: CSARDREGLDEQYF. This chain joins TRBV20-1 and TRBJ2-7. The CDR3 is made up of 14 amino acids. Germline lookup yields CDR1 DFQATT and CDR2 SNEGSKA (reference sequence).

Measured by frequency, this clonotype is medium-sized. The J gene is TRBJ1-6, the V gene TRBV6-4. Germline lookup yields CDR1 MRHNA and CDR2 SNTAGT. The CDR3 extends over 13 amino acids. CDR3 residues: CASSDQYNSPLHF.

By frequency, this clonotype is medium-sized. The chain links TRBV20-1 to TRBJ2-1; TCRdb outputs TRBD1, but without DNA this stays unchecked. Germline values: CDR1 DFQATT, CDR2 SNEGSKA (reference sequence). The CDR3 extends over 14 amino acids. The CDR3 loop is CSARPGTGVNEQFF.

The chain is built from TRBV15 and TRBJ2-1; TCRdb's D gene call, TRBD1, goes unchecked for lack of DNA. Germline V gene lookup returns CDR1 LNHNV and CDR2 YYDKDF (reference sequence). The CDR3 extends over 14 amino acids. The CDR3 reads CATSRQTGSNEQFF. Together with reference TRBV15 and TRBJ2-1, the CDR3 gives the full variable domain: DAMVIQNPRYQVTQFGKPVTLSCSQTLNHNVMYWYQQKSSQAPKLLFHYYDKDFNNEADTPDNFQSRRPNTSFCFLDIRSPGLGDTAMYLCATSRQTGSNEQFFGPGTRLTVL.

This clonotype ranks as medium-sized in terms of frequency. V is TRBV7-8 and J is TRBJ2-1; TCRdb selects TRBD2, and the lack of DNA leaves this call unchecked. CDR3 length equals 17 residues. Germline V gene sequence: CDR1 SGHVS, CDR2 FQNEAQ. CDR3 sequence reads: CASSPTSGTSSYNEQFF. Looking up the rest from reference TRBV7-8 and TRBJ2-1 gives the full variable domain: GAGVSQSPRYKVAKRGQDVALRCDPISGHVSLFWYQQALGQGPEFLTYFQNEAQLDKSGLPSDRFFAERPEGSVSTLKIQRTQQEDSAVYLCASSPTSGTSSYNEQFFGPGTRLTVL.

By frequency, this clonotype is large. The chain couples TRBV10-3 to TRBJ1-1; the D call of TRBD1 rests on TCRdb alone, since no DNA is present to check it. The germline CDR1 and CDR2 sequences are ENHRY and SYGVKD. The CDR3 spans 14 residues. The CDR3 reads CAISEPGGNTEAFF.

Considering frequency, this clonotype is medium-sized. The chain joins TRBV6-2 or TRBV6-3 to TRBJ2-1; the D call of TRBD1 rests on TCRdb alone, since no DNA is present to check it. The CDR3 spans 11 residues. Per germline, CDR1 MNHEY and CDR2 SVGEGT. CDR3 amino acids: CASSSGIEQFF.

The J gene is TRBJ1-5, the V gene TRBV5-5; without DNA, the TCRdb call of TRBD1 cannot be checked. The CDR3 has 18 amino acids. Germline V lookup: CDR1 SGHKS, CDR2 YYEKEE (reference sequence). Here the CDR3 reads CASSFVFRDRGPNQPQHF.

This clonotype ranks as medium-sized in terms of frequency. This chain joins TRBV15 and TRBJ1-2. From germline, CDR1 is LNHNV and CDR2 YYDKDF (reference sequence). The CDR3 totals 13 residues. The CDR3 reads CATSPDGRYGYTF.

This clonotype shows up as large (0.1 to 1%) by frequency. The V and J genes are TRBV5-1 and TRBJ2-2; with no DNA, the TCRdb D assignment of TRBD1 cannot be verified. Germline V gene data show CDR1 as SGHRS and CDR2 as YFSETQ. The CDR3 runs 14 residues. The CDR3 region is CASSLSGDTGELFF. The whole variable domain, remainder taken from reference TRBV5-1 and TRBJ2-2, is KAGVTQTPRYLIKTRGQQVTLSCSPISGHRSVSWYQQTPGQGLQFLFEYFSETQRNKGNFPGRFSGRQFSNSRSEMNVSTLELGDSALYLCASSLSGDTGELFFGEGSRLTVL.

This clonotype shows up as medium-sized by frequency. The chain couples TRBV29-1 to TRBJ2-1; without DNA, the TCRdb call of TRBD1 cannot be checked. The CDR3 extends over 15 amino acids. From germline, CDR1 is SQVTM and CDR2 ANQGSEA. CDR3 sequence: CSVEGLGGGYNEQFF.

Its frequency marks this clonotype as medium-sized. The chain carries TRBV5-1 and TRBJ2-3. CDR1 is SGHRS and CDR2 is YFSETQ in the germline V gene. This CDR3 has 13 amino acids. CDR3 amino acids: CASSPSVADTQYF.

This clonotype counts as medium-sized by frequency. V is TRBV5-6 and J is TRBJ2-6. The CDR3 consists of 16 residues. Germline CDR1 SGHDT, CDR2 YYEEEE. CDR3 region: CASSTMDSSGANVLTF.

This clonotype registers medium-sized by frequency. This chain connects TRBV7-3 to TRBJ1-3. CDR1 and CDR2 (germline): SGHTA, FQGTGA. The CDR3 contains 16 residues. The chain's CDR3 is CASSLGLGLSGNTIYF.

This clonotype shows up as medium-sized (0.01 to 0.1%) by frequency. The chain employs TRBV9 and TRBJ2-5; no DNA is available, so the TRBD1 call from TCRdb remains unchecked. The CDR3 is 13 residues long. The germline V gene encodes CDR1 SGDLS and CDR2 YYNGEE. CDR3 sequence: CASSVDQGETQYF.